This TCR beta chain was identified during a study of long-term antiretroviral therapy in people with HIV. Study-level background: Samples collected earliest predate the 2015 immediate-ART recommendation by about a decade. Study-level points and caveats: Repertoires in HIV (unlike those of controls) had narrower CDR3 length ranges. Blood, drawn from the mid-2000s to the late 2010s, may reflect older ART regimens.

Germline V gene lookup returns CDR1 MDHEN and CDR2 SYDVKM. The CDR3 contains 13 residues. V lost 6 bases and J lost 0, with 6 bases in between. Sampling of each donor yielded at least one pre-ART PBMC sample and at least two post-ART PBMC samples. For this clone: Its matching antigen is unknown.

Version v3.0 of the immunoSEQ assay was performed at survey level. The data were produced by immunoSEQ multiplex PCR, yet TCRdb's version contains in-frame clones alone and is incomplete. There are more than 20,000 clones in the sample; over 80% occur only once, and around 3.9% lies in the top ten. The TCR was taken from a man aged 18 to 29 with HIV. The chain combines TRBV28 with TRBJ1-5; D call uncertain. This sample comprised unsorted PBMCs, obtained roughly 4 years after starting antiretroviral therapy. This CDR3 is CASSVNSNQPQHF. DNA of the CDR3: TGTGCCAGCAGCGTAAATAGCAATCAGCCCCAGCATTTT.